This T cell receptor (beta chain) was found in a study of vaccination effects on CD4 cells after COVID-19 (dated by TCRdb to between 2021 and 2022). About the full investigation: Each participant received two doses of an mRNA SARS-CoV-2 vaccine, either BNT162b2 or mRNA-1273. The Oncomine TCR Beta short-read assay on an Illumina iSeq 100 was used to sequence cultures from other donors in the study. In both COVID-19 convalescent patients and infection-naive vaccine recipients, the study compared SARS-CoV-2 spike-specific CD4+ TCR repertoires from before mRNA vaccination with those from after it. Altogether, nine to ten COVID-19 convalescent patients and several SARS-CoV-2-naive healthy vaccine recipients made up the full study.

In the ViraFEST assay, PBMC were stimulated with viral peptide pools, and antigen-specific CD4+ T cell clonotypes were then identified by expansion using TCR sequencing. After less than 13 days of culture, CD4+ T cells were isolated with the EasySep CD4+ T cell isolation kit. Healthy vaccine recipients had no prior SARS-CoV-2 infection, confirmed by negative nucleocapsid antibodies before and after vaccination. A few million PBMC per well were cultured with 8.5 to 10 ug/ml peptides in IMDM containing about 5% human AB serum, about 9.7 IU/ml IL-2 and gentamicin. Half of the culture medium was replaced with fresh IL-2-containing medium on days 3 and 7. Unless noted otherwise, every peptide stimulation condition was grown in triplicate wells. Using Ficoll-Paque Plus gradient centrifugation, PBMC were separated from whole blood and then either used fresh or cryopreserved at -140C. The overlapping peptide pools covered the spike proteins of SARS-CoV-2 as well as those of the common cold coronaviruses HCoV-NL63, HCoV-OC43 and HCoV-229E. Genomic DNA was extracted from cultured CD4+ T cells with the QIAamp micro DNA kit.

To prepare the library, the immunoSEQ multiplex PCR assay was applied. TCR beta CDR3 sequencing was performed on DNA from the cultured, isolated CD4+ T cells. Per the original workflow: Non-productive TCR sequences were discarded, and reads were trimmed to the CDR3 region, with only CDR3s of 7 or more amino acids retained. The MANAFEST web app was used to identify antigen-specific clonotypes by comparing expansion in peptide wells with expansion in reference cultures. To count as positive, a clone had to show expansion at FDR<0.05 compared with the reference and with all other wells, an odds ratio above 5, and a frequency above 0.1% in two replicate wells. A clonotype was defined as cross-reactive if the clonotype was significantly expanded both in SARS-CoV-2 spike wells and in at least one common cold coronavirus spike condition. CDR3 similarity was assessed by Levenshtein distance with the stringdist R package, and unrooted trees were built with ape in R 3.6.1. The table was pulled from immuneACCESS by TCRdb, which kept in-frame rearrangements only. Such tables lose some clones; where checked, under half of the loss comes from unresolved V genes, and the rest has no known cause. That table furnishes V, J and clone size, whereas the DNA furnished D and trimming. The sample table shows 65,000 to 90,000 clones, and about four fifths are seen once. Around 3% of the sample is taken by the ten largest.

On this clone itself: This receptor's antigen is unknown. There are no base qualities to consult, and no much larger clone falls within one base.

Paper-wide results and their limitations: Among healthy vaccine recipients, nearly all vaccine-induced clones were SARS-CoV-2 mono-reactive, and only 1 of 255 was cross-reactive with common cold coronaviruses. At late post-vaccination timepoints, both infection-induced and vaccine-induced clones showed marked clonal contraction, consistent with waning T cell responses. Only a small number of convalescent patients were included, and no early post-infection timepoints were available, which limited the study.

V and J are truncated by 3 bases and 2 bases respectively, leaving an intervening sequence of 13 bases. Via the germline V gene, CDR1 is MDHEN and CDR2 SYDVKM. The CDR3 measures 15 amino acids from cysteine to phenylalanine. Left in the record is the CDR3 DNA by itself, 45 bases read in frame from the first base. The source material was CD4+ T cells from PBMCs cultured with HCoV-NL63 spike peptides, sampled before COVID-19 vaccination. The meaning of the sample's cell subset or site label: HCoV-NL63 spike overlapping peptide pool stimulation. The chain is made from TRBV28 and TRBJ2-5; the D gene is unclear. This TCR derives from a human donor who received a COVID-19 vaccine. Here is the DNA: TGTGCCAGCAGTTTCCTTGACGCACGACAAGAGACCCAGTACTTC. The encoded protein is CASSFLDARQETQYF.